These 2 T cell receptor beta chains came from one sample sequenced in a study of circulating and synovial CD4+ cells in juvenile arthritis. Using immunoSEQ multiplex PCR, the repertoire was profiled, and TCRdb retains in-frame clones only, with some absent. This sample has 30,000 to 40,000 clones; around 96% occur once, and the top ten carry about 0.66%. The sequenced material came from CD4+ T cells from blood. These receptors came from a human donor with juvenile idiopathic arthritis.

This clone was detected once. The J gene is TRBJ2-6, the V gene TRBV19; 7 bases map to TRBD1. CDR1 is LNHDA, CDR2 SQIVND, per germline (reference sequence). The CDR3 covers 20 residues. J gave up 0 bases and V 6 bases, and 17 bases lay outside the gene matches. The CDR3 loop is CASRAPQDRRFSSGANVLTF. The CDR3 nucleotides are TGTGCCAGTAGGGCGCCTCAGGACAGGCGATTCTCCTCTGGGGCCAACGTCCTGACTTTC.

The CDR3 DNA reads as TGTGCCAGTAGTTCCTCACTAGCGGGGGGACTATATACCCAGTACTTC. The encoded protein is CASSSSLAGGLYTQYF. The V gene is TRBV19, the J gene TRBJ2-5, with TRBD2 matching over 12 bases. CDR3 size: 16 residues. V was pared by 5 bases and J by 8 bases, with 12 bases of the junction left unmatched. CDR1 and CDR2 (germline): LNHDA, SQIVND (reference sequence).